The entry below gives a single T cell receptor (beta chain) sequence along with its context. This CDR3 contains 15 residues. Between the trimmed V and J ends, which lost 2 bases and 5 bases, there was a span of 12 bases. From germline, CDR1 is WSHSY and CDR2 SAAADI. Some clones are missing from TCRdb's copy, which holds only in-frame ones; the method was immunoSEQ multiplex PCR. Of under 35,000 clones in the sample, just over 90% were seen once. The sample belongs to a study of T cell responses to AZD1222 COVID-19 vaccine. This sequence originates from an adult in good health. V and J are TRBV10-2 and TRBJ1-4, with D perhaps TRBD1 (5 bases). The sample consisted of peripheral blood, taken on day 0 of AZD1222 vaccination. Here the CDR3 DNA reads TGCGCCAGCAGTGAGGTCGGGACGAGGAATGAAAAACTGTTTTTT. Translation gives CASSEVGTRNEKLFF.